These 22 T cell receptor beta chains share one sample of origin, sequenced in a study of blood T cell repertoires in COVID-19 (dated by TCRdb to the early 2020s). The method was the immunoSEQ multiplex PCR assay. TCRdb holds this immuneACCESS table with in-frame rearrangements only. Some clones are missing; in checked studies, unresolved V genes explain under half, and the rest has no known cause. Present in this sample are 200,000 to 300,000 clones, around 84% of which were seen just once. The ten largest clones add up to 4% to 4.5% of the sample. Sequencing used peripheral blood. These receptors were taken from a man aged 55-75 years with acute or convalescent COVID-19.

The rearrangement uses TRBV28 and TRBJ2-7; D uncertain. The CDR3 covers 14 residues. Germline CDR1 reads MDHEN; CDR2 reads SYDVKM. V lost 8 bases, J lost 4 bases, and 18 bases lay in between. The CDR3 protein is CASGLAAHRYEQYF. CDR3 DNA: TGTGCCAGCGGTCTCGCGGCACACCGATACGAGCAGTACTTC.

The genes are TRBV12-3 or TRBV12-4 and TRBJ2-1; maybe TRBD1 (5 bases). Trimming shortened V by 1 base and J by 7 bases, and 8 bases separated the two germline ends. The length of the CDR3 is 13 residues. CDR3 bases: TGTGCCAGCAGTTTAGGGGGCAGGAATGAGCAGTTCTTC. Its protein product is CASSLGGRNEQFF.

This chain connects TRBV19 to TRBJ2-1, with 12 bases matching TRBD2. This CDR3 region has 15 residues. Germline-derived CDR1 and CDR2 are LNHDA and SQIVND (reference sequence). J lost 7 bases, V lost 4 bases, and 5 bases had no gene match. For the CDR3, the DNA is TGTGCCAGTAGTACCCGGACTAGCGGGAAGAATGAGCAGTTCTTC. Encoded protein: CASSTRTSGKNEQFF. The full variable domain, its missing parts supplied by reference TRBV19 and TRBJ2-1, is DGGITQSPKYLFRKEGQNVTLSCEQNLNHDAMYWYRQDPGQGLRLIYYSQIVNDFQKGDIAEGYSVSREKKESFPLTVTSAQKNPTAFYLCASSTRTSGKNEQFFGPGTRLTVL.

V is TRBV18 and J is TRBJ2-6, with D uncertain. CDR1 and CDR2 (germline): KGHSH, LQKENI. The CDR3 extends over 18 amino acids. Trimming cost V 0 bases and J 0 bases, with 12 bases left between them. The CDR3 nucleotides are TGTGCCAGCTCACCACCATCTGGGCCCGTCTCTGGGGCCAACGTCCTGACTTTC. Its protein is CASSPPSGPVSGANVLTF.

This chain uses TRBV4-1 with TRBJ2-5, with 10 positions matching TRBD1. The V segment lost 4 bases and the J segment 4 bases; nucleotides outside the gene matches: 15. This CDR3 has 18 amino acids. Germline V gene lookup returns CDR1 MGHRA and CDR2 YSYEKL. CDR3 sequence reads: CASSRPSRGGQGIETQYF. The CDR3 DNA reads as TGCGCCAGCAGCCGCCCCTCCCGGGGGGGACAGGGGATAGAGACCCAGTACTTC.

The chain couples TRBV5-5 to TRBJ2-2, with D perhaps TRBD1 (6 bases). Germline V CDR1 and CDR2: SGHKS, YYEKEE (reference sequence). Trimming stripped 3 bases from V and 3 bases from J, with 9 bases between. The CDR3 totals 14 residues. Written as DNA, the CDR3 is TGTGCCAGCAGCTGGCAGGGGTACACCGGGGAGCTGTTTTTT. Translation: CASSWQGYTGELFF.

This chain uses TRBV28 with TRBJ2-3, with D possibly TRBD2 on 6 matching bases. Germline CDR1 reads MDHEN; CDR2 reads SYDVKM. This CDR3 is built from 15 residues. With 6 bases removed from V and 1 base from J, the gap between germline ends came to 14 bases. CDR3: CASSRRGSGTDTQYF. The DNA for the CDR3 is TGTGCCAGCAGCCGACGGGGGAGCGGCACAGATACGCAGTATTTT.

V and J are TRBV5-1 and TRBJ2-5; TRBD2 matches 7 bases. Germline V lookup: CDR1 SGHRS, CDR2 YFSETQ. The CDR3 extends over 15 amino acids. Germline trimming cut 3 bases from V and 3 bases from J; bases unmatched to any gene: 8. The CDR3 bases are TGCGCCAGCAGCTGGGCGGGAGAGGGAAAAGAGACCCAGTACTTC. Its protein is CASSWAGEGKETQYF. Complete variable domain (other parts from reference TRBV5-1 and TRBJ2-5): KAGVTQTPRYLIKTRGQQVTLSCSPISGHRSVSWYQQTPGQGLQFLFEYFSETQRNKGNFPGRFSGRQFSNSRSEMNVSTLELGDSALYLCASSWAGEGKETQYFGPGTRLLVL.

This sequence joins TRBV28 and TRBJ2-7, with TRBD1 matching over 11 bases. This CDR3 spans 16 amino acids. V lost 3 bases to trimming and J lost 7 bases; unmatched junction nucleotides: 11. Germline assignment: CDR1 MDHEN and CDR2 SYDVKM. Here the CDR3 DNA reads TGTGCCAGCAGTTTCTGGACAGGGGGCGTGAATCGAGAGCAGTACTTC. Translation: CASSFWTGGVNREQYF.

The CDR3, as DNA: TGTGCCAGTAGTATTGCCGGGGGGTCTGTCCAGCCCCAGCATTTT. Amino acids: CASSIAGGSVQPQHF. The J gene is TRBJ1-5, the V gene TRBV19, with D maybe TRBD1 (5 bases). The V end lost 3 bases, the J end lost 7 bases, and 16 bases lay between the germline ends. The germline V gene encodes CDR1 LNHDA and CDR2 SQIVND (reference sequence). The CDR3 spans 15 residues.

The CDR3 DNA reads TGCAGCGCAAAAGGATCCGGGGGGGCCACAGATACGCAGTATTTT. Encoded protein: CSAKGSGGATDTQYF. This chain joins TRBV29-1 and TRBJ2-3; TRBD2 matches 8 bases. The CDR3 loop spans 15 amino acids. Germline V gene lookup returns CDR1 SQVTM and CDR2 ANQGSEA. The V gene end was trimmed by 7 bases and the J gene end by 2 bases; junction bases not matched to a gene: 11.

The DNA of the CDR3 is TGTGCCTGGAGAAGAAGGGACAGGGGGCGCCTCCCCCGCAATCAGCCCCAGCATTTT. This encodes CAWRRRDRGRLPRNQPQHF. The chain uses TRBV30 and TRBJ1-5, with TRBD1 matching over 12 bases. This CDR3 spans 19 amino acids. Looked up from germline, CDR1 is GTSNPN and CDR2 is SVGIG (reference sequence). V lost 3 bases, J lost 2 bases, and 14 bases stayed unmatched.

The chain recombines TRBV28 with TRBJ2-7; TRBD2 aligns across 8 bases. CDR1 is MDHEN, CDR2 SYDVKM, per germline. This CDR3 contains 16 residues. The ends lost 3 bases at V and 6 bases at J; junction bases unmatched: 13. The CDR3, as DNA: TGTGCCAGCAGTTTCCCGACTAGCGCCCTACGAGGCGAGCAGTACTTC. Encoded protein: CASSFPTSALRGEQYF.

This clone was picked up a small number of times. The CDR3 region has the DNA TGTGCCAGCAGCCCAGGGGTAGCGGGGGTCACCGGGGAGCTGTTTTTT. As protein: CASSPGVAGVTGELFF. The V and J genes are TRBV3-1 (or the pseudogene TRBV3-2) and TRBJ2-2; 9 bases line up with TRBD2. Trimming at V came to 4 bases and at J to 4 bases, leaving 7 bases not matched to a gene. Germline V gene sequence: CDR1 LGHDT, CDR2 YNNKEL (reference sequence). The CDR3 covers 16 residues.

This clone was seen a few times. In DNA, the CDR3 is TGTGCCAGCAATTTAGGGGGGGTTGGAAACACCATATATTTT. As protein: CASNLGGVGNTIYF. V is TRBV6-6 and J is TRBJ1-3, with D perhaps TRBD1 (6 bases). The V gene lost 7 bases and the J gene lost 3 bases, with 13 bases spanning the gap. Germline CDR1 MNHNY, CDR2 SVGAGI (reference sequence). The CDR3 contains 14 residues.

V usage is TRBV5-6 and J usage is TRBJ1-4; perhaps TRBD1 as D (5 bases). Trimming stripped 4 bases from V and 6 bases from J, with 10 bases between. Per the germline V gene, CDR1 is SGHDT and CDR2 is YYEEEE. CDR3 size: 13 residues. CDR3 bases: TGTGCCAGCAGCAGGAGGGGCCATGAAAAACTGTTTTTT. This sequence encodes CASSRRGHEKLFF.

The rearrangement joins TRBV2 to TRBJ1-5; D is ambiguous. There are 13 residues in the CDR3. The ends were cut back, 7 bases at V and 6 bases at J, with 13 bases in the middle. Germline V gene sequence: CDR1 SNHLY, CDR2 FYNNEI. The CDR3 bases are TGTGCCAGCACCGAAGAGGGTATTCAGCCCCAGCATTTT. This gives the protein CASTEEGIQPQHF.

The chain links TRBV24-1 to TRBJ2-1; TRBD2 aligns across 14 bases. V gave up 3 bases and J gave up 5 bases; unmatched junction bases: 8. The germline gives CDR1 KGHDR, CDR2 SFDVKD. CDR3 size: 18 residues. The CDR3 DNA is TGTGCCACCAGTGATGGGAGACTAGCGGGAGGGAGCCACAATGAGCAGTTCTTC. Amino acids: CATSDGRLAGGSHNEQFF.

This sequence joins TRBV19 and TRBJ2-3, with a tentative D call TRBD2 (5 bases). This CDR3 spans 17 amino acids. Germline loops: CDR1 LNHDA, CDR2 SQIVND (reference sequence). Trimming stripped 5 bases from V and 3 bases from J, with 21 bases between. The CDR3 sequence is CASSADVSGRGTDTQYF. For the CDR3, the DNA is TGTGCCAGTAGTGCAGACGTGTCGGGCCGCGGGACAGATACGCAGTATTTT.

This rearrangement joins TRBV23-1 to TRBJ2-5; 10 bases are shared with TRBD2. TRBV23-1 is assigned to the ORF class and has an uncertain function. The V and J ends lost 0 bases and 6 bases, in that order; junction bases with no gene match: 7. This CDR3 has 16 amino acids. This CDR3 reads CASSQSALAGVKTQYF. CDR3 coding DNA: TGCGCCAGCAGTCAATCCGCGCTAGCGGGAGTAAAGACCCAGTACTTC.

The V and J genes are TRBV10-2 and TRBJ2-7; 10 bases agree with TRBD2. CDR1 and CDR2 from the germline V gene are WSHSY and SAAADI. The junction had 1 base not matched to a gene; V was cut back by 5 bases and J by 0 bases. CDR3 length: 14 residues. CDR3 nucleotides: TGCGCCAGCAGTACTAGCGGGATCTCCTACGAGCAGTACTTC. Its protein is CASSTSGISYEQYF.

CDR3 loop: CASSIGRQYTGELFF. For the CDR3, the DNA is TGTGCCAGTAGTATAGGAAGACAATACACCGGGGAGCTGTTTTTT. J is TRBJ2-2 and V is TRBV19; D unresolved. This CDR3 region has 15 residues. V was cut by 1 base and J by 3 bases, with 9 bases left in between. From germline, CDR1 is LNHDA and CDR2 SQIVND (reference sequence).